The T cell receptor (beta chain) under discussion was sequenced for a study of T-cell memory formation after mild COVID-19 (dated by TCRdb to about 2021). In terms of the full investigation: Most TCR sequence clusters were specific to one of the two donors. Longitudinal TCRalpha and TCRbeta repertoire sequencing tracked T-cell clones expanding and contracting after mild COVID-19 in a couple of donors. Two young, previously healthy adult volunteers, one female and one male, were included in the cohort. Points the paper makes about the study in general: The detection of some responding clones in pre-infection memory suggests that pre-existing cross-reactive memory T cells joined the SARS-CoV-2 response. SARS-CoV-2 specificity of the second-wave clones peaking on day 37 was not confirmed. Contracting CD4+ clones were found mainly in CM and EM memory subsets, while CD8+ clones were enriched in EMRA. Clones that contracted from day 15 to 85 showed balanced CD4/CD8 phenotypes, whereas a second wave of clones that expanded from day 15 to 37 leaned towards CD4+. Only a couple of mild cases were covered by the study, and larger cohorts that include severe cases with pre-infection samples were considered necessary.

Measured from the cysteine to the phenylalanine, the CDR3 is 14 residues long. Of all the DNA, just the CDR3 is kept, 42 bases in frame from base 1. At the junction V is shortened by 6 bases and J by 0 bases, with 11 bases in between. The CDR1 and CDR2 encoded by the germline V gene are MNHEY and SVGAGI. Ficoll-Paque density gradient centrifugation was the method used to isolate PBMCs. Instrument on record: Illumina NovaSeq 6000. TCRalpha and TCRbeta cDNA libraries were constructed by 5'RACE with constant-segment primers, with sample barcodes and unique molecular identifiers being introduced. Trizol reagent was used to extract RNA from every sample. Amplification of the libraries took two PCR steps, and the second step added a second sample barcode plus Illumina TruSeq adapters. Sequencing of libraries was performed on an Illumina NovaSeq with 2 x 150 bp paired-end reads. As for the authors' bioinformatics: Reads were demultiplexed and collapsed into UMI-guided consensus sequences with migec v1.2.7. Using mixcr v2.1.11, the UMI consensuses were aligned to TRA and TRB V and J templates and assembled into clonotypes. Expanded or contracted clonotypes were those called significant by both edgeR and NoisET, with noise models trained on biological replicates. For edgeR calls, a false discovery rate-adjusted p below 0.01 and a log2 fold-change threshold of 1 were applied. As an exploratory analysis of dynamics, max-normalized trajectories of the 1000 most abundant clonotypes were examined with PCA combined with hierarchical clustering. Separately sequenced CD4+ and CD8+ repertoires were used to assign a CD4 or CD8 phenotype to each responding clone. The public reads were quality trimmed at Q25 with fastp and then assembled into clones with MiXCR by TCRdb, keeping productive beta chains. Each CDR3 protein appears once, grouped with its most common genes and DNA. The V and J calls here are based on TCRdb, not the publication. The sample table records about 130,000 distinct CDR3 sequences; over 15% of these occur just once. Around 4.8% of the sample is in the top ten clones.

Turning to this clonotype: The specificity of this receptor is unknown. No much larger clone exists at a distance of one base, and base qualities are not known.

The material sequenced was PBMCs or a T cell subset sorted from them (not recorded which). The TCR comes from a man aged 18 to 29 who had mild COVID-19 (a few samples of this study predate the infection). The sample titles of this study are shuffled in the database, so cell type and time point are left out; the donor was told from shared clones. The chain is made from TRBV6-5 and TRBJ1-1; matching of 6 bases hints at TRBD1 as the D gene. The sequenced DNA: TGTGCCAGCAGACGAACAGGGATGAACACTGAAGCTTTCTTT. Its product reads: CASRRTGMNTEAFF.